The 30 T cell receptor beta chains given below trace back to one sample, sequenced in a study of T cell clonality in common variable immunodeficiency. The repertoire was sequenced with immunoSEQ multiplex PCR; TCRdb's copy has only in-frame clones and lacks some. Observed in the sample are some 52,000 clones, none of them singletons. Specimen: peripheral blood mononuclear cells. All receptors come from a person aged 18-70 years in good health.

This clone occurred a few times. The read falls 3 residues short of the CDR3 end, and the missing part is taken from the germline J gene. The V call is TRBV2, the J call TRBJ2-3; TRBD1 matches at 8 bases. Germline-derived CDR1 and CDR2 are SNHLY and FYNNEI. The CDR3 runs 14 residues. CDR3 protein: CASTLLRGLETQYF. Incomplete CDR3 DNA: TGTGCCAGCACCTTGCTCAGGGGGCTAGAGACG.

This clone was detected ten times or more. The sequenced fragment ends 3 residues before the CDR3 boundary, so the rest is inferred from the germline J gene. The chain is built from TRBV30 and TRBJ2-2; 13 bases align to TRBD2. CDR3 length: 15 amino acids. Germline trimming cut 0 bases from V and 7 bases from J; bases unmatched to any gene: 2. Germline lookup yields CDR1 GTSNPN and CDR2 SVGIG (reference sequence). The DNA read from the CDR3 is TGTGCCTGGAGTGTACTAGCGGGAGGGGGCGGGGAG. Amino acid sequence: CAWSVLAGGGGE. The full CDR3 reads CAWSVLAGGGGELFF.

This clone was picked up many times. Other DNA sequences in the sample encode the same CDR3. CDR3: CASSLGPTGNYGYTF. The covered CDR3 bases are TGCGCCAGCAGCTTGGGCCCGACAGGCAACTATGGC. The gene calls are TRBV5-1 and TRBJ1-2; weak D call: TRBD1 (6 bases). The read halts 3 residues ahead of the CDR3 end, with the missing end drawn from the germline J gene. This CDR3 spans 15 amino acids. The V gene lost 0 bases and the J gene lost 2 bases, with 11 bases spanning the gap. Germline CDR1 and CDR2: SGHRS and YFSETQ.

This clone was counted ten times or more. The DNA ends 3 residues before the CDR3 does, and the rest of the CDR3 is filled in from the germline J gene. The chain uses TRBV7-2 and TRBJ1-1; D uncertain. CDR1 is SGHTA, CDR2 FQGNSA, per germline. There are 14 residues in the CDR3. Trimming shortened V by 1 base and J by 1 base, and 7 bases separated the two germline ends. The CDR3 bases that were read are TGTGCCAGCAGCTTAGTACGGGGGAACACTGAA. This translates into CASSLVRGNTE. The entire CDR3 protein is CASSLVRGNTEAFF.

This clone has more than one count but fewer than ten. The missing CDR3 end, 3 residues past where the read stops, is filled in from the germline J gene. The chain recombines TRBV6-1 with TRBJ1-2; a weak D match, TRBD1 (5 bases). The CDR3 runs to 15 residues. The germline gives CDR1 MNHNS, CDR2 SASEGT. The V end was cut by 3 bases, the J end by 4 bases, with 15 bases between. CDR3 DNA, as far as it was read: TGTGCCAGCAGTGAGAGACAGCCGCCTACCTATGGC. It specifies CASSERQPPTYG. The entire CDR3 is CASSERQPPTYGYTF.

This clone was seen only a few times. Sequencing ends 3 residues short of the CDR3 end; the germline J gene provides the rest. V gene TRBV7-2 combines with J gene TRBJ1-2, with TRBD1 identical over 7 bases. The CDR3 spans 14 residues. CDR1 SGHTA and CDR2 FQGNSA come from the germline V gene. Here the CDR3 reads CASSFGRGSYDYTF. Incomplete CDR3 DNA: TGTGCCAGCAGCTTTGGCAGGGGGTCCTACGAC.

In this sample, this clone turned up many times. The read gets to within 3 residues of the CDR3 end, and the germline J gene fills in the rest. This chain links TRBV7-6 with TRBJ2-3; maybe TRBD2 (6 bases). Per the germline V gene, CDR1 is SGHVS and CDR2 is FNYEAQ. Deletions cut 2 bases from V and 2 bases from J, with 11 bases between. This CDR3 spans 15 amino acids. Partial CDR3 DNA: TGTGCCAGCAGCTTACATGGAGGGGACACAGATACG. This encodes CASSLHGGDTDT. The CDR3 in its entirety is CASSLHGGDTDTQYF.

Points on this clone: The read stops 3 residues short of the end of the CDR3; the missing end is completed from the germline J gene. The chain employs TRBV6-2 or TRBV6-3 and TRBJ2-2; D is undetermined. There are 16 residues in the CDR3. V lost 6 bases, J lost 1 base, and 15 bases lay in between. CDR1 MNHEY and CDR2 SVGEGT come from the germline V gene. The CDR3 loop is CASSPRRARNTGELFF. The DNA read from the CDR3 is TGTGCCAGCAGCCCCCGAAGGGCACGGAACACCGGGGAG.

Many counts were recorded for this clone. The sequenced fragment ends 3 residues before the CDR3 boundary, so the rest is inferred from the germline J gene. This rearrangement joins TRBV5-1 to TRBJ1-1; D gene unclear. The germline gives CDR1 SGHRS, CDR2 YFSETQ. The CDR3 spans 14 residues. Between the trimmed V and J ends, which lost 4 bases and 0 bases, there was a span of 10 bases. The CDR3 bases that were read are TGCGCCAGCAGCAACAGCACAATGAACACTGAA. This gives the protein CASSNSTMNTE. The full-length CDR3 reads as CASSNSTMNTEAFF.

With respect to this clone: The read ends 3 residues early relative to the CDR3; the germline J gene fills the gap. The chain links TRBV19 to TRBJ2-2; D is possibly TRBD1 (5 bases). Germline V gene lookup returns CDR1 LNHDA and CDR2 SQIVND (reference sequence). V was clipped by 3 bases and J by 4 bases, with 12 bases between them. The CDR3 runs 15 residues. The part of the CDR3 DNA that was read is TGTGCCAGTAGTATCGTCCAGGGTGCCACCGGGGAG. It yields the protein CASSIVQGATGE. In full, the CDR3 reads CASSIVQGATGELFF.

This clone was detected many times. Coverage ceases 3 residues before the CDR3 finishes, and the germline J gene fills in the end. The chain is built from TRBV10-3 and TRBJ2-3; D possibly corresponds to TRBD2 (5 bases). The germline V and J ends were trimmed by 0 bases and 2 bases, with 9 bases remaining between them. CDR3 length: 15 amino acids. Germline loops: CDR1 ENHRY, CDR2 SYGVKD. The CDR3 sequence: CAISESNSATDTQYF. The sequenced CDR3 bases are TGTGCCATCAGTGAGTCGAATAGCGCCACAGATACG.

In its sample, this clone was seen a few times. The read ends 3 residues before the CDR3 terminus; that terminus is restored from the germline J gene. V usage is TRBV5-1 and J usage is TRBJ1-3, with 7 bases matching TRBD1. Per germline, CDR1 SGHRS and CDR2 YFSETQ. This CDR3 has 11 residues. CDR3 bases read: TGCGGAAGGGACAGCGGGCACACC. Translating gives CGRDSGHT. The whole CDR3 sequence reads CGRDSGHTIYF. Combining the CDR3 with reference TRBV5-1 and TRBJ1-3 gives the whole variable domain KAGVTQTPRYLIKTRGQQVTLSCSPISGHRSVSWYQQTPGQGLQFLFEYFSETQRNKGNFPGRFSGRQFSNSRSEMNVSTLELGDSALYLCGRDSGHTIYFGEGSWLTVV.

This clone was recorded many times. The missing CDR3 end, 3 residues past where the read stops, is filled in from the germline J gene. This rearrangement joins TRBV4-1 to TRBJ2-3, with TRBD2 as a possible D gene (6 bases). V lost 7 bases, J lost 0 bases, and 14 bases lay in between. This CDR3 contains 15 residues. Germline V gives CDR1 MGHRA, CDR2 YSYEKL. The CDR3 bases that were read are TGCGCCAGCACCACGGGACTCTCTAGCACAGATACG. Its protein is CASTTGLSSTDT. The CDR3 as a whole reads CASTTGLSSTDTQYF.

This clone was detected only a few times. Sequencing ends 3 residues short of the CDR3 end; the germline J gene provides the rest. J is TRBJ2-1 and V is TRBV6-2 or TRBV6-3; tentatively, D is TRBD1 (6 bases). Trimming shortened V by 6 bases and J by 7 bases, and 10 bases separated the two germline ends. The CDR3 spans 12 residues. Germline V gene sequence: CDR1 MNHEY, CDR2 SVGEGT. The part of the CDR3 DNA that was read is TGTGCCAGCAGGCGTCAGGGGAATGAG. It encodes CASRRQGNE. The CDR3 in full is CASRRQGNEQFF.

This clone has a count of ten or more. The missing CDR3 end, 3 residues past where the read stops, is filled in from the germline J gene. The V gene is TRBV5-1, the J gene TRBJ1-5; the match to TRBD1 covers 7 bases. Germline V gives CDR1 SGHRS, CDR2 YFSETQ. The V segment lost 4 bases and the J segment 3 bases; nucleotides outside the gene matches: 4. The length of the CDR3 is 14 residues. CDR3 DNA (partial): TGCGCCAGCAGCCAGGGGGGTATCAATCAGCCC. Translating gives CASSQGGINQP. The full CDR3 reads CASSQGGINQPQHF.

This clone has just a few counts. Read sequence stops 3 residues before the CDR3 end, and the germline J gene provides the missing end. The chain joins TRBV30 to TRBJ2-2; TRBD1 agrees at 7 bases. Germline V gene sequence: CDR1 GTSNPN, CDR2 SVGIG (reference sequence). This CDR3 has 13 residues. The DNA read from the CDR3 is TGTGCCTCCCGAAGGGACAGCTATTCACCG. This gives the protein CASRRDSYSP. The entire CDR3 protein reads CASRRDSYSPLFF.

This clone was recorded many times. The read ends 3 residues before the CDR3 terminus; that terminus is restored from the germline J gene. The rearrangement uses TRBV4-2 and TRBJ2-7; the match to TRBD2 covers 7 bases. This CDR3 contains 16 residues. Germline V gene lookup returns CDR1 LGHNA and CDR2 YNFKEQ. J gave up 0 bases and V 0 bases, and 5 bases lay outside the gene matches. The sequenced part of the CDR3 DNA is TGTGCCAGCAGCCAAGATCCCAGCGGGGACTCCTACGAG. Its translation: CASSQDPSGDSYE. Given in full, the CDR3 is CASSQDPSGDSYEQYF.

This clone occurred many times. CDR3 DNA (partial): TGTGCCAGCAGCCCACAGGGCCTTGGAAGTGAG. This encodes CASSPQGLGSE. The whole CDR3 sequence reads CASSPQGLGSEQFF. The chain is built from TRBV6-4 and TRBJ2-1; possibly TRBD1 for D (6 bases). The read ends 3 residues before the CDR3 terminus; that terminus is restored from the germline J gene. The length of the CDR3 is 14 residues. Per germline, CDR1 MRHNA and CDR2 SNTAGT. The V gene lost 6 bases and the J gene lost 9 bases, with 18 bases spanning the gap.

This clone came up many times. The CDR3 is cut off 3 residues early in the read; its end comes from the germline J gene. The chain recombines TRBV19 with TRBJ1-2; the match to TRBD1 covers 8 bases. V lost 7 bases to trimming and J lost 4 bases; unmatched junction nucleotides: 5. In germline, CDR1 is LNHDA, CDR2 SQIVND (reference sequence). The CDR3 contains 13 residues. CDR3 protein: CASTQGASYGYTF. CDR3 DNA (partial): TGTGCCAGTACCCAGGGGGCTAGCTATGGC.

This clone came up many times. The CDR3 bases that were read are TGTGCCAGCGGCCAGGGGAACAATCAGCCC. Translation: CASGQGNNQP. Given in full, the CDR3 is CASGQGNNQPQHF. The V call is TRBV7-8, the J call TRBJ1-5, with D maybe TRBD1 (6 bases). The observed sequence ends 3 residues before the CDR3 terminus, with the missing tail filled in from the germline J gene. Trimming cost V 8 bases and J 3 bases, with 11 bases left between them. The germline gives CDR1 SGHVS, CDR2 FQNEAQ. This CDR3 is 13 amino acids long.

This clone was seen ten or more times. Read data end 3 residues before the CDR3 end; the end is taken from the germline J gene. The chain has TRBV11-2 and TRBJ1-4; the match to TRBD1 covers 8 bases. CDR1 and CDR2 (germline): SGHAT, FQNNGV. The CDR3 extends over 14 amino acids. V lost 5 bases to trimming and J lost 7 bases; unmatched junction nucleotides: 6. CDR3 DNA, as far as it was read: TGTGCCAGCAGCCCGGACAGGGTAACTGAAAAA. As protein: CASSPDRVTEK. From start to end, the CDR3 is CASSPDRVTEKLFF. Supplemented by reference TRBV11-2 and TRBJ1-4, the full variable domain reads EAGVAQSPRYKIIEKRQSVAFWCNPISGHATLYWYQQILGQGPKLLIQFQNNGVVDDSQLPKDRFSAERLKGVDSTLKIQPAKLEDSAVYLCASSPDRVTEKLFFGSGTQLSVL.

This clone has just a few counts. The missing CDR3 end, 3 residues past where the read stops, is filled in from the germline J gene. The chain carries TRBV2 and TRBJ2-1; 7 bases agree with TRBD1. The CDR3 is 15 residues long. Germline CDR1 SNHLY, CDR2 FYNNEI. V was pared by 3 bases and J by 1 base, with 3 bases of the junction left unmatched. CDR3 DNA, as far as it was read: TGTGCCAGCAGTGAGGGCAGGGGGTCCTACAATGAG. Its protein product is CASSEGRGSYNE. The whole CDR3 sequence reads CASSEGRGSYNEQFF. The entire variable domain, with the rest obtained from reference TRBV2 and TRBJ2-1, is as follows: EPEVTQTPSHQVTQMGQEVILRCVPISNHLYFYWYRQILGQKVEFLVSFYNNEISEKSEIFDDQFSVERPDGSNFTLKIRSTKLEDSAMYFCASSEGRGSYNEQFFGPGTRLTVL.

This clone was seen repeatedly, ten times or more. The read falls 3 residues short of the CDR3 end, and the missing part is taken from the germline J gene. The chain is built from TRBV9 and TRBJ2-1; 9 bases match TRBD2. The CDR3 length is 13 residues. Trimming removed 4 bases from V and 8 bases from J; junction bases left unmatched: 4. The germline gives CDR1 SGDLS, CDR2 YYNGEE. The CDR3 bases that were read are TGTGCCAGCAGCCCTGGGACTAGCCATGAG. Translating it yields CASSPGTSHE. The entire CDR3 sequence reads CASSPGTSHEQFF.

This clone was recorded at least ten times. The CDR3 loop is CASSPLGSSTDTQYF. The part of the CDR3 DNA that was read is TGTGCCAGCAGCCCTCTCGGGTCTAGCACAGATACG. This chain uses TRBV6-2 or TRBV6-3 with TRBJ2-3; D not certain. The read gets to within 3 residues of the CDR3 end, and the germline J gene fills in the rest. V was trimmed by 6 bases and J by 0 bases, leaving 13 bases between them. The CDR3 contains 15 residues. Looked up from germline, CDR1 is MNHEY and CDR2 is SVGEGT.

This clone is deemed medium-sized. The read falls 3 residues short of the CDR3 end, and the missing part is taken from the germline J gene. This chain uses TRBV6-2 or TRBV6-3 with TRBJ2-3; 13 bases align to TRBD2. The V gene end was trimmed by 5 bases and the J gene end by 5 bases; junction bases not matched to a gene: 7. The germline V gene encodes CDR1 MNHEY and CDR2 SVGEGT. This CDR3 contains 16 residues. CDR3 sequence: CASSRILAGGEDTQYF. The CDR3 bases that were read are TGTGCCAGCAGTCGTATACTAGCGGGAGGGGAAGATACG.

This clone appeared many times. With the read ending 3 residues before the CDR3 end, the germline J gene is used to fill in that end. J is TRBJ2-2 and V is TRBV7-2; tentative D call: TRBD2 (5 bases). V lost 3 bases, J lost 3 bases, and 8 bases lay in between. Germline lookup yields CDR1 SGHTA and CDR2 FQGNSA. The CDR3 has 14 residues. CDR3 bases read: TGTGCCAGCAGCTTGACGGGGTACACCGGGGAG. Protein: CASSLTGYTGE. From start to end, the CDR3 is CASSLTGYTGELFF.

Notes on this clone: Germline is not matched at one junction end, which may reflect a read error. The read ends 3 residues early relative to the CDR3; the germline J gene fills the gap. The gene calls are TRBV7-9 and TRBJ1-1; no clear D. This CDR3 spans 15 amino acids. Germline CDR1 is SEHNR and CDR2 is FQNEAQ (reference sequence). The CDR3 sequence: CANSLSIPPNTEAFF. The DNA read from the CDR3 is TGTGCCAACAGCCTTAGCATACCCCCGAACACTGAA.

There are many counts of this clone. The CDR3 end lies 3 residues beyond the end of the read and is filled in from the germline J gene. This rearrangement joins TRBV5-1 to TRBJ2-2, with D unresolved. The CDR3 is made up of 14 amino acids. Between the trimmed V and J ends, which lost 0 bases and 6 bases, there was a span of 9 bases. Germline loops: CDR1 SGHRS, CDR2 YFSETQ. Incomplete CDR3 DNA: TGCGCCAGCAGCTTGGGGCAGCGAGCCGGGGAG. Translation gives CASSLGQRAGE. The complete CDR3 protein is CASSLGQRAGELFF.

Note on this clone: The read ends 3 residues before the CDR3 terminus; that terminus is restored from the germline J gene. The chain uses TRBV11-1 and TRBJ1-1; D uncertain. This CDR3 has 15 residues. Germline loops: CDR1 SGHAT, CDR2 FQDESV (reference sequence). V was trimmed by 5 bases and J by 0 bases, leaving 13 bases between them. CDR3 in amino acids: CASSPSRGVNTEAFF. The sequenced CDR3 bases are TGTGCCAGCAGCCCCTCCCGGGGTGTGAACACTGAA.

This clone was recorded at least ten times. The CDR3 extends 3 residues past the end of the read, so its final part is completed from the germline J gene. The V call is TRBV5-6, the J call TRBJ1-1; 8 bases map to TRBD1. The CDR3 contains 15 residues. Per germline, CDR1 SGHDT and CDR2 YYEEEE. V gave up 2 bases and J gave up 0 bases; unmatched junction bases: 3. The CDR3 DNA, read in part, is TGTGCCAGCAGCTTATTGACAGGGGTGAACACTGAA. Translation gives CASSLLTGVNTE. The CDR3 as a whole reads CASSLLTGVNTEAFF.